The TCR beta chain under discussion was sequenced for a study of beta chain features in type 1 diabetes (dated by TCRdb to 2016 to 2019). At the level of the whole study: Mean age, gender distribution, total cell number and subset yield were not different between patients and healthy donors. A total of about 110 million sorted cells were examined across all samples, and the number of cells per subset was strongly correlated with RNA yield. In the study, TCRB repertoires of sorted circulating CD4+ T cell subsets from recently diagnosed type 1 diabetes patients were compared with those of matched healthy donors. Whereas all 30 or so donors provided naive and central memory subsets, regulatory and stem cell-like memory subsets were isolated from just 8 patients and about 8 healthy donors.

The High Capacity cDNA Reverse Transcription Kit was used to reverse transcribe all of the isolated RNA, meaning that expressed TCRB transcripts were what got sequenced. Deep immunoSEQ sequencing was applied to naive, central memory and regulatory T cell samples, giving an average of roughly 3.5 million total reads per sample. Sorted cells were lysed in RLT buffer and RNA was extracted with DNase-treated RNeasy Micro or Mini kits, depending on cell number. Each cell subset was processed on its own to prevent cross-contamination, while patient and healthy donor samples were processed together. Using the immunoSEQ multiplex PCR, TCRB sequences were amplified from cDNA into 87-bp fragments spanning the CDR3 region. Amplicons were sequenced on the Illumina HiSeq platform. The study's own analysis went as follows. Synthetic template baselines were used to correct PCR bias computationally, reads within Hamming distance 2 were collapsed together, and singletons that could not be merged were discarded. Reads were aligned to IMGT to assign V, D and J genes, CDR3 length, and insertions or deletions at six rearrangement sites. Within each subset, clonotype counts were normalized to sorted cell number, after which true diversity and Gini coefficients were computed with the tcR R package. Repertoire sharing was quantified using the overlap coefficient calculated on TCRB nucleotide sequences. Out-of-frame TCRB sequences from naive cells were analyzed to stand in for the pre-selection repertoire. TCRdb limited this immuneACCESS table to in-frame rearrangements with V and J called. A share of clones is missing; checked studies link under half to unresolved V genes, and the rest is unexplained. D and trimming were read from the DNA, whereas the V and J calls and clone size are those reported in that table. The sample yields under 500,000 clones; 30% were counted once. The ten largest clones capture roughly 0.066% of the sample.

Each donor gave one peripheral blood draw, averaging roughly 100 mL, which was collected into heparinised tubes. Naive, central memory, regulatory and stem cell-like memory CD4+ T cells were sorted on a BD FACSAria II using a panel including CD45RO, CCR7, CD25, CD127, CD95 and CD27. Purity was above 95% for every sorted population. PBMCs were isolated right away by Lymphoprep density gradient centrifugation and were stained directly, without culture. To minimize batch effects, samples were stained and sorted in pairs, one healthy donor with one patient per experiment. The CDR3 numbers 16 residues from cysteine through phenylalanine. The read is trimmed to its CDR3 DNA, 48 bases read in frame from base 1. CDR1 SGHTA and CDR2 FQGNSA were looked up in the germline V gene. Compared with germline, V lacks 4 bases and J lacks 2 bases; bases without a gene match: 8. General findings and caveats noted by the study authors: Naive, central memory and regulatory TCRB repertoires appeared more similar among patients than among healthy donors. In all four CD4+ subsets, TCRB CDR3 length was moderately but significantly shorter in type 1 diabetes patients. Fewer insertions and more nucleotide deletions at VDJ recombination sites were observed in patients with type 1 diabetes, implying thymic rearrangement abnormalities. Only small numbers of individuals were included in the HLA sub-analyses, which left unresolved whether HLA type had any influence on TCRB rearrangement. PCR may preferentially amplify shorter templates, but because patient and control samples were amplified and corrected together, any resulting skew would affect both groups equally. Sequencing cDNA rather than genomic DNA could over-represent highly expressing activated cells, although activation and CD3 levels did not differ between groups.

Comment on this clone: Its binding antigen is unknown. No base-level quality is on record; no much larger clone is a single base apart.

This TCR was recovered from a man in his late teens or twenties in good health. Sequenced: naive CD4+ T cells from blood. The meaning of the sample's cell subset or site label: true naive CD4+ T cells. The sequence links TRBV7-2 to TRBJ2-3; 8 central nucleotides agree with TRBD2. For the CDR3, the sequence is CASSSLAGPPTDTQYF. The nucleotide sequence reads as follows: TGTGCCAGCAGCTCCCTAGCGGGCCCCCCCACAGATACGCAGTATTTT. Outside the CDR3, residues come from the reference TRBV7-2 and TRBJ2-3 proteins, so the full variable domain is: GAGVSQSPSNKVTEKGKDVELRCDPISGHTALYWYRQSLGQGLEFLIYFQGNSAPDKSGLPSDRFSAERTGGSVSTLTIQRTQQEDSAVYLCASSSLAGPPTDTQYFGPGTRLTVL.